This TCR beta chain comes out of a study of cytomegalovirus exposure and HLA in healthy donors. Amplification used 60 Vbeta primers and 13 Jbeta primers. The method was immunoSEQ multiplex PCR; TCRdb's version includes in-frame clones alone and lacks a portion of them. The repertoire holds roughly 130,000 clones, with roughly 80% as singletons. The CDR3 length is 13 residues. Between the trimmed V and J ends, which lost 8 bases and 5 bases, there was a span of 13 bases. Per the germline V gene, CDR1 is MNHNY and CDR2 is SVGAGI (reference sequence). Source material: PBMCs. This clonotype originated in a man aged 35-49 years in good health and CMV-seronegative. This chain connects TRBV6-6 to TRBJ2-1; tentatively, D is TRBD1 (5 bases). Here the CDR3 DNA reads TGTGCCAGCCAGCGTGGGGCTAACAATGAGCAGTTCTTC. It codes for CASQRGANNEQFF.